Listed below are T cell receptor beta chains from one sample, sequenced in a study of blood T cells in healthy people across ages. TCRdb re-analysed the 5' RACE reads in MiXCR, keeping a single row per CDR3 protein. Of some 940,000 distinct CDR3 sequences in the sample, 25% to 35% are singletons; the top ten hold 9.5% to 13%. This sample was shared with a second study, whose subject was T cells of mothers and their children.

The sequencing sample was made of blood. These TCRs come from a woman aged 40 to 50 in good health. Both conserved end residues are part of each CDR3. The D gene is left open where the match is weak. Clone size is stated in some rows and not others, as once, few, many or a class when expanded.

TRBV27	NA	14	NA	TRBJ1-4	CASRRQRENEKLFF	TGTGCCAGCAGGCGACAGAGGGAAAATGAAAAACTGTTTTTT
TRBV20-1	TRBD2	14	NA	TRBJ2-7	CSARVGTSGDAVYF	TGCAGTGCTAGAGTTGGGACTAGCGGGGATGCGGTGTACTTC
TRBV5-1	NA	16	NA	TRBJ2-1	CASSFGSASSYNEQFF	TGCGCCAGCAGCTTTGGAAGCGCGAGCTCCTACAATGAGCAGTTCTTC
TRBV5-1	TRBD2	18	NA	TRBJ2-1	CASSSPYPGTSGGNEQFF	TGCGCCAGCAGCTCTCCGTATCCCGGGACTAGCGGGGGTAATGAGCAGTTCTTC
TRBV7-9	NA	14	NA	TRBJ2-2	CASSLRRDTGELFF	TGTGCCAGCAGCTTAAGGAGGGATACCGGGGAGCTGTTTTTT
TRBV20-1	TRBD1	15	few	TRBJ1-4	CSASPNRGTNEKLFF	TGCAGTGCTAGCCCAAACAGGGGAACTAATGAAAAACTGTTTTTT
TRBV5-1	TRBD1	17	few	TRBJ1-2	CASSFGQGSGSNYGYTF	TGCGCCAGCAGCTTCGGACAGGGCTCCGGATCTAACTATGGCTACACCTTC
TRBV27	NA	14	once	TRBJ1-1	CASSLSRLNTEAFF	TGTGCCAGCAGTTTATCCCGGTTGAACACTGAAGCTTTCTTT
TRBV28	TRBD1	15	NA	TRBJ2-5	CASSYNSGTGETQYF	TGTGCCAGCAGCTACAACTCGGGGACAGGAGAGACCCAGTACTTC
TRBV7-9	TRBD2	16	NA	TRBJ2-5	CASSSRLAVTTETQYF	TGTGCCAGTAGCAGCAGACTAGCGGTTACTACAGAGACCCAGTACTTC
TRBV11-2	NA	15	many	TRBJ2-7	CASSFVGGSSYEQYF	TGTGCCAGCAGCTTCGTTGGCGGTTCTTCCTACGAGCAGTACTTC
TRBV28	NA	15	many	TRBJ2-7	CASVPTGALSREQYF	TGTGCCAGCGTCCCGACAGGAGCCCTCTCGAGGGAGCAGTACTTC
TRBV27	NA	14	few	TRBJ1-2	CASTLRGGGSGYTF	TGTGCCAGCACCCTTCGGGGGGGCGGGAGTGGCTACACCTTC
TRBV5-1	TRBD1	15	NA	TRBJ2-1	CASRGQGLTYNEQFF	TGCGCCAGCAGAGGACAGGGGCTTACCTACAATGAGCAGTTCTTC
TRBV7-9	NA	17	NA	TRBJ2-6	CASSLLLSDSGANVLTF	TGTGCCAGCAGCTTACTTCTCTCAGACTCTGGGGCCAACGTCCTGACTTTC